The TCR beta chain described here comes from a study of liver allograft versus peripheral blood T cells. Study at large: In transplanted livers, T cell receptor repertoires were compared with those found in the recipients' peripheral blood.

A single record per CDR3 protein comes from TCRdb applying MiXCR to the reads. The table shows over a thousand distinct CDR3 sequences, with roughly 15% occurring only once. This clonotype is categorized as medium-sized (0.01 to 0.1%). Antigen unknown. Broader study findings: Liver allograft T cell receptor repertoires were reported to differ from peripheral blood repertoires.

The TCR comes from a human patient who had a liver transplant. The graft donor may have contributed some T cells.

The CDR3 reads CASSFGTGSLGYTF. Here the CDR3 DNA reads TGTGCCAGCAGTTTCGGGACAGGATCCCTTGGCTACACCTTC. The chain employs TRBV28 and TRBJ1-2; TRBD1 aligns across 8 bases. The CDR3 sequence is 14 residues long. V lost 3 bases to trimming and J lost 7 bases; unmatched junction nucleotides: 7. From germline, CDR1 is MDHEN and CDR2 SYDVKM.